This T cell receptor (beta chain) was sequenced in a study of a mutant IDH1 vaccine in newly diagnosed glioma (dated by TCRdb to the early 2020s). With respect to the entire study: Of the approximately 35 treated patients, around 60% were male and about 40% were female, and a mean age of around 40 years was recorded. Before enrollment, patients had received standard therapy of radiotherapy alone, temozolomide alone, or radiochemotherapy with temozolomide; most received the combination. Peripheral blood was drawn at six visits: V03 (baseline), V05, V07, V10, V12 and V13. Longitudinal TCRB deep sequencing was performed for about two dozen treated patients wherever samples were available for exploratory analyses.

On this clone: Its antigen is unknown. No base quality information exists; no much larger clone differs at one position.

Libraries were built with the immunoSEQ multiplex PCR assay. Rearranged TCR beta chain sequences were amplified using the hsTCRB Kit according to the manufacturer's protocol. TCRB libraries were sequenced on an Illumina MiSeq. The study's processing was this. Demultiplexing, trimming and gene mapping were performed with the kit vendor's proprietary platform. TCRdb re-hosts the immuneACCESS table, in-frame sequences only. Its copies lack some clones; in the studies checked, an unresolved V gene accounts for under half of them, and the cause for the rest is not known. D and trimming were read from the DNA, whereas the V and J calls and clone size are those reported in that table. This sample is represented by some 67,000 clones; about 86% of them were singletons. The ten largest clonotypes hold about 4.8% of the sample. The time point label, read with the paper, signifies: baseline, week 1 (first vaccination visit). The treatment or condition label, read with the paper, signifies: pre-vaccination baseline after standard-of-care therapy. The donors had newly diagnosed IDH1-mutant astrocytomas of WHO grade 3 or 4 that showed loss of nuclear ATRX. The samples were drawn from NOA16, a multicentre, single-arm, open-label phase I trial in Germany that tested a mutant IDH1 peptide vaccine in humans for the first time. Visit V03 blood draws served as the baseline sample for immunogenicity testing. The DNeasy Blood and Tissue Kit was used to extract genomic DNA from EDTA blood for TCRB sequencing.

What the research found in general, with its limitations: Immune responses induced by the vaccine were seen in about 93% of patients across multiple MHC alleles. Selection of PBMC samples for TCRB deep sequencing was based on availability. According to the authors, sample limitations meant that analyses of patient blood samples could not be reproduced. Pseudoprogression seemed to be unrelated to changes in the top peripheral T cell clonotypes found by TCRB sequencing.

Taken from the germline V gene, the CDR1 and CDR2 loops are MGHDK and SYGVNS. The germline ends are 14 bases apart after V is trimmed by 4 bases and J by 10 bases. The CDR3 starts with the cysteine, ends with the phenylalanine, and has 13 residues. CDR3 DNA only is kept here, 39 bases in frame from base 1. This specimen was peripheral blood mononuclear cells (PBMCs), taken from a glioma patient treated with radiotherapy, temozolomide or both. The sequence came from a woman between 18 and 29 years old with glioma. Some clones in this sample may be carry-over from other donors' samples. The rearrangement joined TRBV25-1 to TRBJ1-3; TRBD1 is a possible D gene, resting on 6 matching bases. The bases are TGTGCCAGCAGTGGGCGGACAGCCGGGACCATATATTTT. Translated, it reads CASSGRTAGTIYF.